This T cell receptor beta chain is drawn from a study of CD8 T cells in Susac syndrome. From blood CD8+ and CD4+ T cells, the TCR beta chain was sequenced. Germline loops: CDR1 SQVTM, CDR2 ANQGSEA. The CDR3 runs to 14 residues. After removal of 3 bases from V and 5 bases from J, the junction contained 7 bases not matched to a gene. RNA totalling 0.5 to 1 ug underwent reverse transcription with random hexamers. MiXCR was run by TCRdb on the immunoSEQ multiplex PCR reads, yielding one entry per CDR3 protein. This sample carries around 170,000 distinct CDR3 sequences, 94% of them seen once, and the ten largest clones take 0.1% to 0.12%.

This sequence was found in a human donor with Susac syndrome. The rearrangement links TRBV29-1 to TRBJ2-3; TRBD2 aligns across 8 bases. Sequencing was performed on CD4+ T cells from PBMCs. Written as DNA, the CDR3 is TGCAGCGTTGATTTGGTAGCGGGAAAAGATACGCAGTATTTT. Amino acid sequence: CSVDLVAGKDTQYF.